This entry concerns a single TCR beta chain. The target antigen is unknown. MiXCR, run by TCRdb on the RT-PCR reads, gives a single entry per CDR3 protein. The data contain 550,000 to 600,000 distinct CDR3 sequences, 10% to 15% of them singletons. The record originates from a study of response to subunit inactivated influenza vaccine. Findings of the study overall: Every seasonal influenza vaccination brings in few new T cells, the authors suggested.

Trimming took off 2 bases at V and 0 bases at J, with 11 bases between the two ends. The CDR3 runs to 14 residues. Germline loops: CDR1 DFQATT, CDR2 SNEGSKA (reference sequence). V usage is TRBV20-1 and J usage is TRBJ2-7; maybe TRBD1 (6 bases). Sequenced here: PBMCs from blood, sampled on the day of vaccination. The origin of this receptor is a man in his fifties or sixties who received an inactivated influenza vaccine. The DNA of the CDR3 is TGCAGTGCTAGAAGACAGGCCTTCTCCTACGAGCAGTACTTC. Protein product: CSARRQAFSYEQYF.